The clone carrying this TCR beta chain occurred a few times. Its cognate antigen is unknown. CDR1 is SGHDN, CDR2 FVKESK, per germline. V shed 4 bases and J shed 4 bases, with 13 bases lying between them. This CDR3 has 15 residues. Described time point: newly diagnosed GD, antithyroid drugs for less than 3 months. The TCR library was made from RNA extracted from PBMCs. Through Arm-PCR of CDR3 regions and iRepertoire HTBI primers, TCR beta libraries were built. Authors' data handling: Throughout the samples, researchers identified around 65 TRBV and about 15 TRBJ segments. Via MiXCR, TCRdb re-called the multiplex PCR reads, giving one row per CDR3 protein. TCRdb's processing, not the authors' own work, is the source of the V and J calls. Here the sample spans over 500,000 distinct CDR3 sequences, more than 15% being singletons. These data originate in a study of regulatory T cells in long-lasting Graves disease. Study-wide context: Antithyroid drugs had been taken by newly diagnosed Graves' patients for under 3 months. Findings of the study overall: Among samples with persistent disease, TRBV28, TRBJ1-2 and TRBJ2-5 were favored.

This sample was also put to use in a study of T cells in Graves' hyperthyroidism and ophthalmopathy.

The receptor's source is a man younger than 35 with Graves disease. The chain carries TRBV14 and TRBJ2-2; a weak D match, TRBD1 (5 bases). The sample in question was peripheral blood mononuclear cells (PBMCs), obtained at new diagnosis, from a patient treated with antithyroid drugs. This CDR3 reads CASSPRVGATGELFF. For the CDR3, the DNA is TGTGCCAGCAGCCCCAGGGTTGGAGCCACCGGGGAGCTGTTTTTT.